The clone carrying this TCR beta chain came up many times. The record originates from a study of T cells after yellow fever vaccination. TCRdb re-derived calls from the 5' RACE reads in MiXCR, one entry per CDR3 protein. In the table there are approximately 140,000 distinct CDR3 sequences, less than 9.5% of which are singletons. This CDR3 spans 13 amino acids. Germline V gives CDR1 DFQATT, CDR2 SNEGSKA (reference sequence). V shed 2 bases and J shed 2 bases, with 8 bases lying between them. The J gene is TRBJ2-3, the V gene TRBV20-1; TRBD2 might be the D (5 bases). The TCR was taken from a man aged 30-40 years who received the YFV17D yellow fever vaccine. The source material was CD4+ T cells sorted from PBMCs, sampled 5 days after the yellow fever booster vaccination. The CDR3 loop is CSARRGHTDTQYF. As DNA, the CDR3 is TGCAGTGCTAGAAGAGGGCACACAGATACGCAGTATTTT.